This entry lists 18 T cell receptor beta chains sequenced from one sample in a study of response to subunit inactivated influenza vaccine. TCRdb re-called the RT-PCR reads with MiXCR, one entry per CDR3 protein. The sample consists of fewer than 800,000 distinct CDR3 sequences, around a sixth of them appearing once. The input for sequencing was PBMCs from blood, taken 11 to 12 days after vaccination. The receptors derive from a man over 45 who received an inactivated influenza vaccine.

This clonotype was detected only a few times. The J gene is TRBJ1-5, the V gene TRBV12-3 or TRBV12-4; possibly TRBD1 for D (5 bases). Trimming took off 1 base at V and 1 base at J, with 11 bases between the two ends. The CDR3 totals 16 residues. CDR3 nucleotides: TGTGCCAGCAGTTTAGGGGGGATAGGGAGCAATCAGCCCCAGCATTTT. Its translation is CASSLGGIGSNQPQHF.

The CDR3 region is CASSQVARGPETQYF. The CDR3 DNA sequence: TGCGCCAGCAGCCAAGTCGCCAGGGGGCCAGAGACCCAGTACTTC. This sequence joins TRBV4-3 and TRBJ2-5; TRBD1 aligns across 8 bases. Germline values: CDR1 LGHNA, CDR2 YSLEER. CDR3 length: 15 amino acids. V trimming: 1 base; J trimming: 4 bases; junction bases outside the gene matches: 5.

This clonotype was counted only a few times. The V and J genes are TRBV27 and TRBJ2-3, with D hard to call. V was shortened by 5 bases and J by 8 bases, with 11 bases between the two germline ends. The V gene's germline CDR1 is MNHEY and CDR2 SMNVEV (reference sequence). This CDR3 has 12 amino acids. The CDR3 sequence: CASSATDGTQYF. CDR3 nucleotides: TGTGCCAGCAGTGCCACGGATGGTACGCAGTATTTT.

This clonotype was observed at least ten times. The chain joins TRBV5-1 to TRBJ2-2; 7 nucleotides align to TRBD1. Germline CDR1 is SGHRS and CDR2 is YFSETQ. The ends lost 1 base at V and 3 bases at J; junction bases unmatched: 0. The CDR3 consists of 14 residues. CDR3 nucleotide sequence: TGCGCCAGCAGCTTGACAGGGGACACCGGGGAGCTGTTTTTT. This encodes CASSLTGDTGELFF. Variable domain in full (rest from reference TRBV5-1 and TRBJ2-2): KAGVTQTPRYLIKTRGQQVTLSCSPISGHRSVSWYQQTPGQGLQFLFEYFSETQRNKGNFPGRFSGRQFSNSRSEMNVSTLELGDSALYLCASSLTGDTGELFFGEGSRLTVL.

At least ten counts were recorded for this clonotype. The chain recombines TRBV7-2 with TRBJ2-1; no reliable D call. This CDR3 comprises 11 residues. The V end was cut by 3 bases, the J end by 11 bases, with 8 bases between. Germline V gene data show CDR1 as SGHTA and CDR2 as FQGNSA. For the CDR3, the DNA is TGTGCCAGCAGCTTTAACTCACAGCAGTTCTTC. As protein: CASSFNSQQFF.

Here the CDR3 reads CASSPFSWGQETQYF. The DNA for the CDR3 is TGTGCCAGCAGCCCGTTTTCGTGGGGCCAGGAGACCCAGTACTTC. The V and J genes are TRBV11-2 and TRBJ2-5, with D maybe TRBD1 (5 bases). In germline, CDR1 is SGHAT, CDR2 FQNNGV. The CDR3 spans 15 residues. Trimming stripped 5 bases from V and 5 bases from J, with 18 bases between.

This clonotype showed up just a few times. V gene TRBV19 combines with J gene TRBJ2-4, with D uncertain. The CDR3 is 16 residues long. V lost 4 bases and J 0 bases, leaving 13 bases between the germline ends. Germline V lookup: CDR1 LNHDA, CDR2 SQIVND (reference sequence). The CDR3 is CASSKQASIAKNIQYF. The CDR3 DNA reads TGTGCCAGTAGTAAGCAGGCAAGCATAGCCAAAAACATTCAGTACTTC. The entire variable domain, with the rest obtained from reference TRBV19 and TRBJ2-4, is as follows: DGGITQSPKYLFRKEGQNVTLSCEQNLNHDAMYWYRQDPGQGLRLIYYSQIVNDFQKGDIAEGYSVSREKKESFPLTVTSAQKNPTAFYLCASSKQASIAKNIQYFGAGTRLSVL.

This clonotype was counted a few times. The rearrangement joins TRBV6-5 to TRBJ1-2; D call uncertain. V lost 7 bases, J lost 7 bases, and 19 bases lay in between. The CDR3 is made up of 14 amino acids. CDR1 is MNHEY, CDR2 SVGAGI, per germline. CDR3 DNA sequence: TGTGCCAGCATTTCGGAGTTGGAGTTACTTGGCTACACCTTC. This gives the protein CASISELELLGYTF.

The J gene is TRBJ2-1, the V gene TRBV3-1, with TRBD2 matching 12 bases. The V and J ends lost 3 bases and 5 bases, in that order; junction bases with no gene match: 2. Per germline, CDR1 LGHDT and CDR2 YNNKEL (reference sequence). The CDR3 sequence is 15 residues long. The CDR3 loop is CASSHPSGGDNEQFF. The CDR3 DNA sequence: TGTGCCAGCAGCCACCCTAGCGGGGGGGACAATGAGCAGTTCTTC.

This clonotype has just a few counts. The chain recombines TRBV20-1 with TRBJ1-1, with 9 positions matching TRBD1. The CDR3 totals 13 residues. Germline CDR1 is DFQATT and CDR2 is SNEGSKA (reference sequence). The J segment lost 2 bases and the V segment lost 7 bases, leaving 5 bases of the junction unmatched. The CDR3, as DNA: TGCAGTGTATCCACAGGGGGCAACACTGAAGCTTTCTTT. Its protein is CSVSTGGNTEAFF.

The chain recombines TRBV3-1 with TRBJ2-7; 11 positions match TRBD2. J lost 3 bases, V lost 2 bases, and 0 bases had no gene match. Germline V CDR1 and CDR2: LGHDT, YNNKEL (reference sequence). The CDR3 extends over 14 amino acids. This CDR3 reads CASSQTSGGYEQYF. The DNA of the CDR3 is TGTGCCAGCAGCCAAACTAGCGGGGGCTACGAGCAGTACTTC.

CDR3: CASSSGSGGFNQPQHF. CDR3 DNA sequence: TGTGCCAGCAGCTCGGGGTCGGGAGGTTTCAATCAGCCCCAGCATTTT. The gene calls are TRBV7-9 and TRBJ1-5; D is unclear. Germline V gene sequence: CDR1 SEHNR, CDR2 FQNEAQ (reference sequence). The length of the CDR3 is 16 residues. Trimming took off 4 bases at V and 3 bases at J, with 16 bases between the two ends.

This clonotype has only a few counts. V is TRBV20-1 and J is TRBJ1-3; 7 positions agree with TRBD1. CDR3 size: 17 residues. Per germline, CDR1 DFQATT and CDR2 SNEGSKA (reference sequence). V lost 3 bases and J lost 0; bases outside the gene matches: 11. CDR3 in DNA: TGCAGTGCTAGTTTACCGGGACAGTCCTACTCTGGAAACACCATATATTTT. It yields the protein CSASLPGQSYSGNTIYF.

On this clonotype itself: The germline gene is not matched at one end of the junction; a read error may be the cause. The V and J genes are TRBV18 and TRBJ2-1, with D tentatively TRBD1 (6 bases). The CDR3 covers 16 residues. CDR1 is KGHSH and CDR2 is LQKENI in the germline V gene. The CDR3 spells CATSPPWQGIYNEQFF. In DNA, the CDR3 is TGTGCCACCTCACCACCCTGGCAGGGGATCTACAATGAGCAGTTCTTC. The variable domain in full, with the rest retrieved from reference TRBV18 and TRBJ2-1, is NAGVMQNPRHLVRRRGQEARLRCSPMKGHSHVYWYRQLPEEGLKFMVYLQKENIIDESGMPKERFSAEFPKEGPSILRIQQVVRGDSAAYFCATSPPWQGIYNEQFFGPGTRLTVL.

This clonotype was counted between two and nine times. This chain uses TRBV29-1 with TRBJ2-1; D gene unclear. Germline V gene sequence: CDR1 SQVTM, CDR2 ANQGSEA. The CDR3 sequence is 15 residues long. Between the trimmed V and J ends, which lost 0 bases and 9 bases, there was a span of 18 bases. The CDR3 nucleotides read TGCAGCGTTGAAGAGGGCCGGCTCTGGTTGAGTGAGCAGTTCTTC. This translates into CSVEEGRLWLSEQFF.

This chain links TRBV20-1 with TRBJ2-1, with a tentative D call TRBD1 (6 bases). Trimming took off 1 base at V and 12 bases at J, with 19 bases between the two ends. The germline V gene has CDR1 DFQATT and CDR2 SNEGSKA (reference sequence). CDR3 size: 14 residues. CDR3 loop: CSARAGLGAMGQFF. CDR3 sequence (DNA): TGCAGTGCTAGAGCCGGGTTGGGGGCAATGGGGCAGTTCTTC.

Note on this clonotype: A single base separates this from a much larger clone, so it may be a read error. The chain joins TRBV6-2 or TRBV6-3 to TRBJ2-2; D not certain. The CDR3 loop spans 12 amino acids. V was shortened by 6 bases and J by 2 bases, with 4 bases between the two germline ends. Germline V gene data show CDR1 as MNHEY and CDR2 as SVGEGT. CDR3 coding DNA: TGTGCCAGCAGACATAACACCGGGGAGCTGTTTTTT. The encoded protein is CASRHNTGELFF.

The chain employs TRBV18 and TRBJ1-6, with 7 positions matching TRBD1. This CDR3 contains 18 residues. With V trimmed by 2 bases and J by 8 bases, 15 bases remained unmatched. From germline, CDR1 is KGHSH and CDR2 LQKENI. CDR3 DNA sequence: TGTGCCAGCTCACCAGGGAGCCCGGTCCAGGGGGTCGATTCACCCCTCCACTTT. Translating it yields CASSPGSPVQGVDSPLHF.